This record concerns one T cell receptor beta chain sequence. The data were obtained in a study of T cell responses to AZD1222 COVID-19 vaccine. The CDR3 is 13 amino acids. Trimming pared 2 bases from V and 8 bases from J, leaving 8 bases between. Germline CDR1 reads KGHDR; CDR2 reads SFDVKD. Here immunoSEQ multiplex PCR was the method, and the copy in TCRdb shows in-frame clones only, minus some. Among some 130,000 clones listed, 90% were seen once. The chain combines TRBV24-1 with TRBJ1-4, with D unclear. The source was peripheral blood, collected on day 0 of AZD1222 vaccination. The receptor was derived from an adult in good health. The CDR3 protein is CATSDSDSEKLFF. CDR3 nucleotides: TGTGCCACCAGTGATTCAGACTCGGAAAAACTGTTTTTT.